This entry is about one TCR beta chain. These data are taken from a study of shared clonotypes between healthy human individuals. Positively selected for CCR7, the CD45RO-negative cells used as naive CD8 cells excluded terminally differentiated effector memory CD45RA+ cells. Profiling relied on immunoSEQ multiplex PCR, and the TCRdb table lists in-frame clones only, not all of them. The sample contains approximately 740,000 clones, 80% to 95% of which appear only once. J gave up 2 bases and V 5 bases, and 8 bases lay outside the gene matches. CDR1 is SEHNR, CDR2 FQNEAQ, per germline (reference sequence). The CDR3 extends over 15 amino acids.

The sequence was collected from a man aged 30 to 45 in good health. The genes are TRBV7-9 and TRBJ2-7, with 8 bases fitting TRBD2. Sequenced sample: naive CD8+ T cells sorted from blood. CDR3 nucleotide sequence: TGTGCCAGCAGCCCCGGGAGGGGTCCCACCTACGAGCAGTACTTC. Translation gives CASSPGRGPTYEQYF.